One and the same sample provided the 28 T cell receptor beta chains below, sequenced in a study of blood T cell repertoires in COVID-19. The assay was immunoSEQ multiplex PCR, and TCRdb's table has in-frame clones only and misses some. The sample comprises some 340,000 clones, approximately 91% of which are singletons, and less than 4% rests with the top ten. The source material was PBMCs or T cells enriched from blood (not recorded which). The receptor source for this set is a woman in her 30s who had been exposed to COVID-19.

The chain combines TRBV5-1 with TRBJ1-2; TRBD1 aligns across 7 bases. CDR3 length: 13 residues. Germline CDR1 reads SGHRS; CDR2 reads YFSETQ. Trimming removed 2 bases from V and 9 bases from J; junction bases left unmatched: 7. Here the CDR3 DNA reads TGCGCCAGCAGCTTCCGGGACAGCCTACGCTACACCTTC. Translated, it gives CASSFRDSLRYTF.

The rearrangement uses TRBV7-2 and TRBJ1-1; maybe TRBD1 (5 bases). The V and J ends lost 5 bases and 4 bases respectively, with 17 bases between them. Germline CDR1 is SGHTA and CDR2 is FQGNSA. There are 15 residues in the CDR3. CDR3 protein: CASSVGHGGLTEAFF. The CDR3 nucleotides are TGTGCCAGCAGCGTAGGACACGGAGGGCTCACTGAAGCTTTCTTT. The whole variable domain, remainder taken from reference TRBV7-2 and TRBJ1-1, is GAGVSQSPSNKVTEKGKDVELRCDPISGHTALYWYRQSLGQGLEFLIYFQGNSAPDKSGLPSDRFSAERTGGSVSTLTIQRTQQEDSAVYLCASSVGHGGLTEAFFGQGTRLTVV.

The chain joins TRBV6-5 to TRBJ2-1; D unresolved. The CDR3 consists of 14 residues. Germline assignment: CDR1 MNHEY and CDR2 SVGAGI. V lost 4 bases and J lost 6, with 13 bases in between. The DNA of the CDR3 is TGTGCCAGCAGTTTTGAGCCATCGATCAATGAGCAGTTCTTC. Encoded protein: CASSFEPSINEQFF.

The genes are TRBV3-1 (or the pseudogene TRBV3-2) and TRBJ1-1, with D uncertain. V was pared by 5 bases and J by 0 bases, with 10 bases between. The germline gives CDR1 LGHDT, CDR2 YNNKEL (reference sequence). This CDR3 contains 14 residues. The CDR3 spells CASSYGVMNTEAFF. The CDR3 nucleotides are TGTGCCAGCAGCTACGGGGTAATGAACACTGAAGCTTTCTTT.

CDR3 nucleotides: TGTGCTAGTGGTTTGGGGACAGGGGGTACTAACTATGGCTACACCTTC. Protein sequence: CASGLGTGGTNYGYTF. The rearrangement joins TRBV12-5 to TRBJ1-2; 10 bases are shared with TRBD1. The CDR3 sequence is 16 residues long. The germline V gene encodes CDR1 LGHNT and CDR2 FRNRAP. With V trimmed by 1 base and J by 0 bases, 2 bases remained unmatched.

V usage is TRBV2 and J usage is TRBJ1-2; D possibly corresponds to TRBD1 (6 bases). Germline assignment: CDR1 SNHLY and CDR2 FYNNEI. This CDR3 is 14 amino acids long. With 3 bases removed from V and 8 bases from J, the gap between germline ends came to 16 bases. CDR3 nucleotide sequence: TGTGCCAGCAGTGATGGGGGCTATTCGGGAGGCTACACCTTC. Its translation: CASSDGGYSGGYTF.

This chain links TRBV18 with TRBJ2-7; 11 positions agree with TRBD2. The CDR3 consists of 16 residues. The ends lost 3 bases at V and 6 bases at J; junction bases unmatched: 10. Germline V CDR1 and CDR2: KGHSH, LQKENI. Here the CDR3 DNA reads TGTGCCAGCTCACCCACGCGTCTAGCGGGGGGTGGCGAGCAGTACTTC. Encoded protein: CASSPTRLAGGGEQYF.

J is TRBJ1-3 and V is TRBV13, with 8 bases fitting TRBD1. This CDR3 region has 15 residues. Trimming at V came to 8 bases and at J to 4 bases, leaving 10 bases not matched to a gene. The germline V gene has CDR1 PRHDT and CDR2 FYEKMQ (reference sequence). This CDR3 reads CASSGLTGAGNTIYF. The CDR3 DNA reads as TGTGCCAGCTCTGGTCTGACAGGGGCCGGAAACACCATATATTTT.

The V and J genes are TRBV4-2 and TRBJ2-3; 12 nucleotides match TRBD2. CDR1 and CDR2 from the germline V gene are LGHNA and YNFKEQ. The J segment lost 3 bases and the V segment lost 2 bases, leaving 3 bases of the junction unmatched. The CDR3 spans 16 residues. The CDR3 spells CASSQLAGGPTDTQYF. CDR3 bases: TGTGCCAGCAGCCAACTAGCGGGGGGGCCTACAGATACGCAGTATTTT.

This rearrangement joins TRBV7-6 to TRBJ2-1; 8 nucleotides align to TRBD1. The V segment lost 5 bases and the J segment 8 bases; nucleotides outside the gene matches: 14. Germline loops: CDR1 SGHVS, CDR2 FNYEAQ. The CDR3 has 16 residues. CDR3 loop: CASSLSGTGNGHEQFF. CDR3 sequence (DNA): TGTGCCAGCAGCCTATCCGGGACAGGTAATGGGCATGAGCAGTTCTTC.

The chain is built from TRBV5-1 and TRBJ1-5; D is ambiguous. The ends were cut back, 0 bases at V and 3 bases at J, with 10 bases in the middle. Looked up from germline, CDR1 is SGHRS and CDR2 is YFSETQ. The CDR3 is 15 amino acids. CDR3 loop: CASSLGQIPNQPQHF. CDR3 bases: TGCGCCAGCAGCTTGGGGCAGATCCCCAATCAGCCCCAGCATTTT.

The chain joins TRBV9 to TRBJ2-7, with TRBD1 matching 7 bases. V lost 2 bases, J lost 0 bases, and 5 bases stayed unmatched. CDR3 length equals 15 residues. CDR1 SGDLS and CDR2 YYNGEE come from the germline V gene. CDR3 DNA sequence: TGTGCCAGCAGCGTGGGGCAGGGGGACTCCTACGAGCAGTACTTC. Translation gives CASSVGQGDSYEQYF.

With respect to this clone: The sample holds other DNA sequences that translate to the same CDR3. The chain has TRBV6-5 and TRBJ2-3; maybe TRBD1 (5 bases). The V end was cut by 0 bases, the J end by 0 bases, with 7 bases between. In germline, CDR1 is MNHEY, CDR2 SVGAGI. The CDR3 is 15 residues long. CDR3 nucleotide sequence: TGTGCCAGCAGTTACTCAGGGGTTAGCACAGATACGCAGTATTTT. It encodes CASSYSGVSTDTQYF.

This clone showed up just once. The CDR3 protein is CASSQPGLAEETQYF. The CDR3, as DNA: TGCGCCAGCAGCCAACCGGGACTAGCTGAAGAGACCCAGTACTTC. V gene TRBV4-1 combines with J gene TRBJ2-5; 9 bases are shared with TRBD2. Trimming at V came to 2 bases and at J to 3 bases, leaving 4 bases not matched to a gene. The germline CDR1 and CDR2 sequences are MGHRA and YSYEKL. The CDR3 loop spans 15 amino acids.

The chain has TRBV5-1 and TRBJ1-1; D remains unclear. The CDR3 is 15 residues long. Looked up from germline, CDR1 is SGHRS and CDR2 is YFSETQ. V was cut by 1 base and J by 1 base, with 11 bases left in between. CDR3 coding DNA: TGCGCCAGCAGCTTGATCGGGCGGGGGAACACTGAAGCTTTCTTT. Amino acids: CASSLIGRGNTEAFF.

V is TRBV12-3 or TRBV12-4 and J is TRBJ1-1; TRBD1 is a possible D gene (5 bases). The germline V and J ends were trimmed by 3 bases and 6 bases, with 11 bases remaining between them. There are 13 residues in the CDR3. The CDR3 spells CASSFPTGAEAFF. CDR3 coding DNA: TGTGCCAGCAGTTTTCCTACAGGTGCTGAAGCTTTCTTT.

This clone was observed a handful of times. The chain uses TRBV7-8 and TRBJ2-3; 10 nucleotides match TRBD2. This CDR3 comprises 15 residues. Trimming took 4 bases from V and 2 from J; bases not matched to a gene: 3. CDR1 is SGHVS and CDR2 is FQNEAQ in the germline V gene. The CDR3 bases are TGTGCCAGCAGCTGGACTAGCGGAGACACAGATACGCAGTATTTT. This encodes CASSWTSGDTDTQYF.

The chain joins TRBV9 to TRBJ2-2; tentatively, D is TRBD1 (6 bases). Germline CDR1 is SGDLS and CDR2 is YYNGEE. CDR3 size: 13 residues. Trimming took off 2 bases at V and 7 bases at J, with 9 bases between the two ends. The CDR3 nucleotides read TGTGCCAGCAGCGTCACAGGGTTCGGGGAGCTGTTTTTT. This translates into CASSVTGFGELFF.

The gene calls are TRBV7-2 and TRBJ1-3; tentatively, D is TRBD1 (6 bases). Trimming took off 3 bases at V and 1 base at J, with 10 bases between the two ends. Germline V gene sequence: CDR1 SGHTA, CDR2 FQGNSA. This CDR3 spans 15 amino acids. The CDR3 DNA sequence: TGTGCCAGCAGCTTGGATACAGGGTCTGGAAACACCATATATTTT. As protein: CASSLDTGSGNTIYF.

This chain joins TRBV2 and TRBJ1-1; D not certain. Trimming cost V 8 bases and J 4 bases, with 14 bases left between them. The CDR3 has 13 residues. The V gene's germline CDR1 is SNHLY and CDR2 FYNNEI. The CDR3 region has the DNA TGTGCCAGCGAGGCAGAGTCGGGCACTGAAGCTTTCTTT. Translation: CASEAESGTEAFF.

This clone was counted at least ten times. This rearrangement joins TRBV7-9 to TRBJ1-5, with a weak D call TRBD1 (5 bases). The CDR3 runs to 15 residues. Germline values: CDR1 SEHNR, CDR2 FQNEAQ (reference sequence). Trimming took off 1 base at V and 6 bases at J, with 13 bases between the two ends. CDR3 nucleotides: TGTGCCAGCAGCTTAGGGGACTCGTGGGGTCAGCCCCAGCATTTT. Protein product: CASSLGDSWGQPQHF.

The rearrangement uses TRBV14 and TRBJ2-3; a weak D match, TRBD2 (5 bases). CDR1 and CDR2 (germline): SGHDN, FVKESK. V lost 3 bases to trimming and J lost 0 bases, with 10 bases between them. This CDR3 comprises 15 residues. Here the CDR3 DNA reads TGTGCCAGCAGCCAGCGGGTCAGGAGCACAGATACGCAGTATTTT. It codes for CASSQRVRSTDTQYF.

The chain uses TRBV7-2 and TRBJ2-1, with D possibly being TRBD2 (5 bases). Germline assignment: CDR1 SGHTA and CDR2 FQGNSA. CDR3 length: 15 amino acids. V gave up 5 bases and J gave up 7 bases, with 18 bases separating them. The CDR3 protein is CASSLYSGGPNEQFF. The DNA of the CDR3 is TGTGCCAGCAGCCTCTACAGCGGTGGGCCGAATGAGCAGTTCTTC.

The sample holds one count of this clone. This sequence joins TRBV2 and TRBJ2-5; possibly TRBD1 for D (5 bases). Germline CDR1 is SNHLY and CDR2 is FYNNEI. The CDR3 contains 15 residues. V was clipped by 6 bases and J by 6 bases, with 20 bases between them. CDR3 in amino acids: CASRSSIGALQTQYF. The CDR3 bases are TGTGCCAGCAGAAGCAGTATTGGGGCCCTGCAGACCCAGTACTTC.

CDR3 nucleotide sequence: TGCGCCGGGGGGGACTCCTACGAGCAGTACTTC. It specifies CAGGDSYEQYF. V and J are TRBV10-1 and TRBJ2-7, with 7 bases identical to TRBD2. The CDR3 length is 11 residues. CDR1 WNHNN and CDR2 SYGVQD come from the germline V gene (reference sequence). Trimming removed 11 bases from V and 0 bases from J; junction bases left unmatched: 1.

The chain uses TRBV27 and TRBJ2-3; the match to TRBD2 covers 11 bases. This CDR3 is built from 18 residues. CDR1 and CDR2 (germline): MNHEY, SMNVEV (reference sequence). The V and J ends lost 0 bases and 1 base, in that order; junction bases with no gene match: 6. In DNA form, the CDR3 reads TGTGCCAGCAGTTTATCTAGCGGGGGGGTTTTGGGCACAGATACGCAGTATTTT. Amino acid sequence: CASSLSSGGVLGTDTQYF.

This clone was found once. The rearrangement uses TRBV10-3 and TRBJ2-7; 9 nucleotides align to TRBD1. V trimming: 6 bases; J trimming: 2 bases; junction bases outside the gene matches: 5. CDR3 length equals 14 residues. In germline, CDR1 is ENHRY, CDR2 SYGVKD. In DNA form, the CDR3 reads TGTGCCATCAGGGCGGGACAGGGAACCTACGAGCAGTACTTC. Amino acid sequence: CAIRAGQGTYEQYF.

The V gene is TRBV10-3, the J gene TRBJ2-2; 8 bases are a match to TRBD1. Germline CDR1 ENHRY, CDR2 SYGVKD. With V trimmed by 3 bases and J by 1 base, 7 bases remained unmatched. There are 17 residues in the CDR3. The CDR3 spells CAISDPDRGMNTGELFF. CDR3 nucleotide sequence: TGTGCCATCAGTGACCCCGACAGGGGTATGAACACCGGGGAGCTGTTTTTT.